The 28 T cell receptor beta chains presented below share a single source sample, sequenced in a study of blood T cell repertoires in COVID-19. Clones were read by immunoSEQ multiplex PCR, and TCRdb kept only the in-frame ones, dropping some. The sample consists of over 200,000 clones, roughly 87% of them appearing once. The sample consisted of peripheral blood. Every receptor here comes from a man aged 35 to 55 with active or convalescent COVID-19.

Comment on this clone: Other nucleotide sequences in the sample specify the same CDR3. The J gene is TRBJ1-1, the V gene TRBV10-1; TRBD1 matches 7 bases. Germline V gene data show CDR1 as WNHNN and CDR2 as SYGVQD (reference sequence). V lost 6 bases to trimming and J lost 1 base; unmatched junction nucleotides: 5. This CDR3 comprises 14 residues. CDR3 coding DNA: TGCGCCAGCAGCCCCGGGACAGCGAACACTGAAGCTTTCTTT. Its translation is CASSPGTANTEAFF.

This chain links TRBV5-1 with TRBJ1-1; D may be TRBD1 (6 bases). The CDR3 extends over 13 amino acids. V lost 6 bases to trimming and J lost 2 bases, with 11 bases between them. Germline CDR1 and CDR2: SGHRS and YFSETQ. This CDR3 is CASIGQPNTEAFF. CDR3 in DNA: TGCGCCAGCATCGGACAGCCCAACACTGAAGCTTTCTTT.

The gene calls are TRBV25-1 and TRBJ2-5; no firm D call. Germline CDR1 is MGHDK and CDR2 is SYGVNS. Trimming took off 3 bases at V and 5 bases at J, with 16 bases between the two ends. The CDR3 contains 15 residues. CDR3 amino acids: CASSDPELPHETQYF. CDR3 coding DNA: TGTGCCAGCAGTGACCCCGAACTACCCCATGAGACCCAGTACTTC.

The chain recombines TRBV30 with TRBJ1-2, with D maybe TRBD1 (6 bases). Germline V gene sequence: CDR1 GTSNPN, CDR2 SVGIG (reference sequence). The length of the CDR3 is 16 residues. V dropped 0 bases and J dropped 8 bases, with 22 bases sitting between them. CDR3 amino acids: CAWSVLPSQGREGYTF. DNA for the CDR3: TGTGCCTGGAGTGTTCTGCCTTCGCAGGGGAGAGAAGGCTACACCTTC.

The V call is TRBV28, the J call TRBJ2-7; 7 bases align to TRBD2. The CDR3 has 17 amino acids. CDR1 is MDHEN and CDR2 is SYDVKM in the germline V gene. The V gene end was trimmed by 3 bases and the J gene end by 0 bases; junction bases not matched to a gene: 11. The DNA of the CDR3 is TGTGCCAGCAGTTTGGGCGGGGAGGGGTTAAGCTCCTACGAGCAGTACTTC. Translating gives CASSLGGEGLSSYEQYF.

The chain is built from TRBV27 and TRBJ2-7, with 10 bases fitting TRBD2. CDR1 and CDR2 from the germline V gene are MNHEY and SMNVEV (reference sequence). Trimming at V came to 2 bases and at J to 2 bases, leaving 9 bases not matched to a gene. This CDR3 contains 17 residues. The DNA of the CDR3 is TGTGCCAGCAGTTTAATAGCGGGGGGACCAGGCACCTACGAGCAGTACTTC. It codes for CASSLIAGGPGTYEQYF.

The V and J genes are TRBV5-1 and TRBJ2-3; D possibly corresponds to TRBD2 (5 bases). The CDR3 is made up of 16 amino acids. Between the trimmed V and J ends, which lost 0 bases and 4 bases, there was a span of 15 bases. Germline V lookup: CDR1 SGHRS, CDR2 YFSETQ. CDR3: CASSLGASFISDTQYF. The CDR3 DNA follows: TGCGCCAGCAGCTTGGGCGCTAGCTTTATTTCAGATACGCAGTATTTT.

This clone was seen a single time. The chain combines TRBV27 with TRBJ2-1, with D perhaps matching TRBD2 (5 bases). With 2 bases removed from V and 0 bases from J, the gap between germline ends came to 8 bases. In germline, CDR1 is MNHEY, CDR2 SMNVEV (reference sequence). The length of the CDR3 is 15 residues. CDR3 in DNA: TGTGCCAGCAGTTTAGGACTGAGCTCCTACAATGAGCAGTTCTTC. Amino acid sequence: CASSLGLSSYNEQFF.

The chain is built from TRBV3-1 (or the pseudogene TRBV3-2) and TRBJ2-3, with 7 nucleotides matching TRBD1. Germline CDR1 LGHDT, CDR2 YNNKEL (reference sequence). This CDR3 has 13 residues. Trimming cost V 3 bases and J 3 bases; bases outside gene matches: 0. CDR3 sequence (DNA): TGTGCCAGCAGCCAGGGACAGACAGATACGCAGTATTTT. Translating gives CASSQGQTDTQYF.

The CDR3 sequence is CAISESSGQGNEQYF. The CDR3 nucleotides are TGTGCCATCAGTGAGTCAAGTGGGCAGGGTAACGAGCAGTACTTC. This chain links TRBV10-3 with TRBJ2-7, with TRBD1 as a possible D gene (5 bases). This CDR3 is built from 15 residues. Trimming removed 0 bases at V and 5 bases at J, with 14 bases between. Germline V gene data show CDR1 as ENHRY and CDR2 as SYGVKD.

V usage is TRBV5-5 and J usage is TRBJ1-6; D is unclear. Germline CDR1 SGHKS, CDR2 YYEKEE (reference sequence). The CDR3 extends over 14 amino acids. V lost 0 bases and J lost 9, with 10 bases in between. The CDR3 DNA sequence: TGTGCCAGCAGCTTGGTATTTGGAGTTTCACCCCTCCACTTT. Its protein is CASSLVFGVSPLHF.

The chain joins TRBV5-8 to TRBJ1-4; 7 bases fit TRBD1. This CDR3 is 14 amino acids long. Germline CDR1 reads SGHTS; CDR2 reads YDEGEE. J gave up 7 bases and V 0 bases, and 3 bases lay outside the gene matches. CDR3 DNA: TGTGCCAGCAGCTTGGCGGCAGGGGGTGAAAAACTGTTTTTT. Encoded protein: CASSLAAGGEKLFF.

This chain connects TRBV6-2 or TRBV6-3 to TRBJ1-2; 7 bases are a match to TRBD1. The junction had 16 bases not matched to a gene; V was cut back by 6 bases and J by 0 bases. Germline V CDR1 and CDR2: MNHEY, SVGEGT. The CDR3 spans 18 residues. The CDR3 reads CASSPHRGQGTANYGYTF. In DNA form, the CDR3 reads TGTGCCAGCAGCCCTCACCGTGGGCAGGGGACAGCTAACTATGGCTACACCTTC.

The chain has TRBV27 and TRBJ1-2; D not certain. V gave up 3 bases and J gave up 8 bases, with 10 bases separating them. The CDR3 is 12 amino acids. The V gene's germline CDR1 is MNHEY and CDR2 SMNVEV (reference sequence). Here the CDR3 reads CASSFLGGGYTF. The CDR3 bases are TGTGCCAGCAGTTTCCTGGGAGGAGGCTACACCTTC.

The rearrangement links TRBV30 to TRBJ1-1; 8 nucleotides agree with TRBD1. The J segment lost 6 bases and the V segment lost 0 bases, leaving 6 bases of the junction unmatched. Germline V gives CDR1 GTSNPN, CDR2 SVGIG (reference sequence). There are 14 residues in the CDR3. The CDR3 region is CAWSVGTGSPEAFF. The CDR3 DNA reads as TGTGCCTGGAGTGTAGGGACAGGAAGCCCTGAAGCTTTCTTT.

The V gene is TRBV28, the J gene TRBJ1-2, with 7 bases fitting TRBD1. CDR1 and CDR2 from the germline V gene are MDHEN and SYDVKM. After removal of 5 bases from V and 8 bases from J, the junction contained 8 bases not matched to a gene. CDR3 size: 13 residues. CDR3 sequence: CASSVTGRSGYTF. DNA for the CDR3: TGTGCCAGCAGTGTGACAGGGCGGAGCGGCTACACCTTC.

The V call is TRBV6-4, the J call TRBJ2-3, with a weak D call TRBD2 (5 bases). The CDR3 is 16 amino acids. V was clipped by 5 bases and J by 2 bases, with 17 bases between them. CDR1 is MRHNA, CDR2 SNTAGT, per germline. The DNA of the CDR3 is TGTGCCAGCAGTCCCCGTCTAGCACCACTCACAGATACGCAGTATTTT. It translates to CASSPRLAPLTDTQYF.

This rearrangement joins TRBV7-9 to TRBJ1-1; TRBD1 might be the D (5 bases). CDR3 length: 12 residues. Trimming shortened V by 2 bases and J by 6 bases, and 7 bases separated the two germline ends. The V gene's germline CDR1 is SEHNR and CDR2 FQNEAQ (reference sequence). CDR3: CASSLTGAEAFF. CDR3 bases: TGTGCCAGCAGCTTAACGGGGGCTGAAGCTTTCTTT.

The chain combines TRBV6-6 with TRBJ1-6, with 7 positions matching TRBD1. The germline CDR1 and CDR2 sequences are MNHNY and SVGAGI (reference sequence). This CDR3 has 15 amino acids. V shed 7 bases, J shed 8 bases, and the junction held 11 bases outside the gene matches. CDR3 sequence: CASKSPGQPYSPLHF. CDR3 coding DNA: TGTGCCAGCAAATCACCGGGACAGCCTTATTCACCCCTCCACTTT.

This chain joins TRBV19 and TRBJ2-7, with a weak D call TRBD1 (6 bases). Germline CDR1 LNHDA, CDR2 SQIVND (reference sequence). The V gene lost 4 bases and the J gene lost 3 bases, with 13 bases spanning the gap. There are 14 residues in the CDR3. CDR3: CASSRDQGSYEQYF. Here the CDR3 DNA reads TGTGCCAGTAGTAGGGACCAGGGGAGCTACGAGCAGTACTTC.

This chain uses TRBV28 with TRBJ2-7, with D maybe TRBD1 (6 bases). CDR3 length equals 12 residues. Germline V CDR1 and CDR2: MDHEN, SYDVKM. Trimming shortened V by 3 bases and J by 7 bases, and 10 bases separated the two germline ends. CDR3 coding DNA: TGTGCCAGCAGTTTTCAGGGGTGGGAGCAGTACTTC. The encoded protein is CASSFQGWEQYF.

This chain uses TRBV5-5 with TRBJ2-7; 9 bases agree with TRBD1. With V trimmed by 3 bases and J by 9 bases, 13 bases remained unmatched. CDR1 and CDR2 from the germline V gene are SGHKS and YYEKEE (reference sequence). The length of the CDR3 is 15 residues. The CDR3 DNA sequence: TGTGCCAGCAGCTACAGAGACAGGGGGGATTCAGGGCAGTACTTC. As protein: CASSYRDRGDSGQYF.

The chain carries TRBV6-5 and TRBJ1-3; no definite D call. This CDR3 spans 14 amino acids. V was clipped by 5 bases and J by 3 bases, with 11 bases between them. Germline V gene data show CDR1 as MNHEY and CDR2 as SVGAGI. This CDR3 is CASSMTSVGNTIYF. The DNA of the CDR3 is TGTGCCAGCAGTATGACTTCGGTTGGAAACACCATATATTTT.

CDR3 nucleotide sequence: TGTGCCAGCAGTTTATACAGGTCCTCCTACGAGCAGTACTTC. Translating it yields CASSLYRSSYEQYF. V is TRBV27 and J is TRBJ2-7, with TRBD1 as a possible D gene (5 bases). The CDR3 runs 14 residues. Between the trimmed V and J ends, which lost 1 base and 0 bases, there was a span of 7 bases. Germline lookup yields CDR1 MNHEY and CDR2 SMNVEV (reference sequence).

The genes are TRBV4-1 and TRBJ1-4; 8 bases align to TRBD1. Trimming cost V 2 bases and J 3 bases; bases outside gene matches: 2. From germline, CDR1 is MGHRA and CDR2 YSYEKL. The CDR3 consists of 15 residues. This chain's CDR3 is CASSQRTGPNEKLFF. Written as DNA, the CDR3 is TGCGCCAGCAGCCAAAGGACAGGGCCTAATGAAAAACTGTTTTTT.

This sequence joins TRBV5-1 and TRBJ2-7, with a possible D match to TRBD2 (6 bases). Germline CDR1 reads SGHRS; CDR2 reads YFSETQ. V gave up 0 bases and J gave up 6 bases, with 19 bases separating them. This CDR3 contains 16 residues. The CDR3 loop reads CASSLDSLFLGGEQYF. CDR3 DNA: TGCGCCAGCAGCTTGGACTCACTGTTCTTGGGGGGCGAGCAGTACTTC.

This clone was found many times. This sequence joins TRBV30 and TRBJ2-3; 12 bases match TRBD1. The germline CDR1 and CDR2 sequences are GTSNPN and SVGIG (reference sequence). The CDR3 length is 19 residues. V trimming: 1 base; J trimming: 2 bases; junction bases outside the gene matches: 13. The CDR3 is CAWSGPGQGAFFSTDTQYF. The DNA of the CDR3 is TGTGCCTGGAGTGGCCCGGGACAGGGGGCTTTTTTTTCCACAGATACGCAGTATTTT.

The rearrangement uses TRBV2 and TRBJ1-6; no firm D call. This CDR3 is built from 13 residues. Germline CDR1 SNHLY, CDR2 FYNNEI. CDR3 protein: CALRRAAGSPLHF. In DNA, the CDR3 is TGTGCTCTCCGAAGGGCCGCGGGGTCACCCCTCCACTTT.